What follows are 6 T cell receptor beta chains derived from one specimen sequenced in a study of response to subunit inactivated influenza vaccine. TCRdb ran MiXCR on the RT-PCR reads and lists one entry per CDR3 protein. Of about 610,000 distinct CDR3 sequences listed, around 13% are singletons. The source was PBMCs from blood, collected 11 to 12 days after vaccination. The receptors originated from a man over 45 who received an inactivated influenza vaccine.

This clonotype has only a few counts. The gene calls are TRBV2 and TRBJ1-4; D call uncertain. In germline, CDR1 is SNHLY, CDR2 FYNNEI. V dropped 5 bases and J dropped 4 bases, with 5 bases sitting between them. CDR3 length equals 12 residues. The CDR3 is CASSFNNEKLFF. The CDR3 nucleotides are TGTGCCAGCAGTTTTAATAATGAAAAACTGTTTTTT.

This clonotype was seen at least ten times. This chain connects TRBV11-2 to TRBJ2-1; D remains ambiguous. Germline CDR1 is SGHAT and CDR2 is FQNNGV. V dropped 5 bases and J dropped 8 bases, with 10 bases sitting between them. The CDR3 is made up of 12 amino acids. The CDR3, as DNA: TGTGCCAGCAGCCCCCATAGGGATGAGCAGTTCTTC. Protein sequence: CASSPHRDEQFF.

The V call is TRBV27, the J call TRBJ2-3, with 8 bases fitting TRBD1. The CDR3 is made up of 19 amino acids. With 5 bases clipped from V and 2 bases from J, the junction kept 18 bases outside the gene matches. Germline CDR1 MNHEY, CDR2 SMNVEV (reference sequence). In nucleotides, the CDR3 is TGTGCCAGCAGTCAGAGCGAAGACCGACAGGGGAAGTACACAGATACGCAGTATTTT. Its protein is CASSQSEDRQGKYTDTQYF.

CDR3 loop: CSAPGTSGGIRYEQYF. In DNA, the CDR3 is TGCAGTGCTCCTGGGACTAGCGGGGGGATTAGATACGAGCAGTACTTC. The V and J genes are TRBV20-1 and TRBJ2-7; 15 bases fit TRBD2. CDR1 and CDR2 (germline): DFQATT, SNEGSKA (reference sequence). The CDR3 covers 16 residues. J lost 4 bases, V lost 5 bases, and 9 bases had no gene match.

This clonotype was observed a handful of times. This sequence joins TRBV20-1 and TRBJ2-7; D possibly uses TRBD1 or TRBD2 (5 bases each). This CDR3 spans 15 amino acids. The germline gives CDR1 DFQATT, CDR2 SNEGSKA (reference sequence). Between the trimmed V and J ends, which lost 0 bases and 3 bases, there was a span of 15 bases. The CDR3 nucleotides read TGCAGTGCTAGAGACTCCGGGACGAGAGACTACGAGCAGTACTTC. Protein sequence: CSARDSGTRDYEQYF.

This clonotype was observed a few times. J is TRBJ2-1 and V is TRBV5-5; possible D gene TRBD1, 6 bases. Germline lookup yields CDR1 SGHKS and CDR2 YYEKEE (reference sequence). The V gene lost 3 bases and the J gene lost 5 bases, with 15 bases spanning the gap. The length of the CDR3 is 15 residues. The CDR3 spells CASSYGPQGNNEQFF. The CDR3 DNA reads TGTGCCAGCAGCTACGGTCCACAGGGTAACAATGAGCAGTTCTTC.